This T cell receptor beta chain was identified during a study of CD8 T cells in Susac syndrome (dated by TCRdb to between 2019 and 2020). Regarding the complete study: Whether CD8+ T cell activation and differentiation in Susac syndrome was antigen driven was tested using repertoire sequencing. Clonality of the CD8+ T cell repertoire was compared between more than 9 healthy donors, approximately 14 Susac syndrome patients and under 19 multiple sclerosis patients.

As concerns this clonotype: This clone's antigen is unknown. Per-base qualities were not stored, and no clone one base away is much larger.

Germline trimming: 5 bases from V, 0 bases from J; junction bases outside gene matches: 7. From its cysteine to its phenylalanine, the CDR3 spans 15 amino acids. Only CDR3 DNA remains: 45 bases, in frame from the first base. CDR1 MDHEN and CDR2 SYDVKM are derived from the germline V gene. Here is what the overall study found, with its caveats: The number of individuals in the TCR sequencing and HLA analysis was acknowledged as relatively small.

RNA was extracted using the RNeasy kit, and roughly 0.45 to 1 ug of the RNA was reverse transcribed with random hexamers. The immunoSEQ multiplex PCR assay, covering 54 Vbeta and 13 Jbeta segments, was used to amplify TCR beta CDR3 regions. PCR amplification bias was corrected using a synthetic template baseline for primer optimization and computational correction. The authors processed their data as follows. Reads were annotated to V, D and J genes per IMGT and analyzed with immunoSEQ Analyzer, keeping only productive sequences. Clonality was computed as one minus Shannon entropy normalized by log2 of the number of productive unique sequences. Public and private clones were assessed among the 100 most prevalent clones of each patient and control. Susac-specific clones were defined as absent from healthy and MS cohorts, 850 to 1,300 published viral clones and other ImmuneACCESS disease sequences. TCRdb handled the public reads itself, with Q25 trimming in fastp and clone calling in MiXCR, and kept productive beta chains. All rows with the same CDR3 protein become a single entry with the most common DNA and genes. V and J calls and clone size were set by TCRdb, not the authors. The sample includes 400,000 to 550,000 distinct CDR3 sequences, with approximately 85% observed a single time. Approximately 0.12% of the sample is taken by the ten largest.

High-throughput TCR beta sequencing profiled peripheral blood CD8+ and CD4+ T cells from healthy donors, Susac syndrome patients and multiple sclerosis patients. Multiple sclerosis controls were treatment-naive patients with stable or active relapsing-remitting disease fulfilling revised McDonald criteria. CD8+ TEMRA cells were enriched by FACS, while bulk CD8+ and CD4+ T cells were purified by magnetic negative isolation. Blood was collected in EDTA tubes and processed within 24 hours, with PBMCs isolated through density gradient centrifugation. PBMCs destined for TCR sequencing were cryopreserved in liquid nitrogen and later thawed in a 37 °C water bath. Purity of sorted or isolated CD4+, CD8+ and CD8+ TEMRA cells was at least 90%.

The sample comprised CD8+ T cells from PBMCs. This sequence originates from a human donor with multiple sclerosis. The rearrangement joined TRBV28 to TRBJ2-7; TRBD2 lines up with 7 middle nucleotides. The CDR3 amino acid sequence is: CASSPRASGSYEQYF. The sequenced DNA: TGTGCCAGCAGTCCACGGGCTAGCGGCTCCTACGAGCAGTACTTC.